A single sample gave rise to the 14 T cell receptor beta chains below, sequenced in a study of blood T cells in healthy people across ages. Then a second PCR, running roughly 7 to 12 cycles, was carried out with a sample-barcoded 5' primer and a J-beta primer mix. Via MiXCR, TCRdb re-called the 5' RACE reads, giving one row per CDR3 protein. This sample has about 830,000 distinct CDR3 sequences, with approximately 67% found just once. Sequences were obtained from blood. The receptors were gathered from a man aged 30 to 39 in good health.

The chain employs TRBV7-2 and TRBJ2-3, with 7 bases lining up with TRBD1. CDR3 size: 16 residues. Germline V gene data show CDR1 as SGHTA and CDR2 as FQGNSA. V dropped 4 bases and J dropped 0; count of bases not matched to a gene: 7. CDR3 sequence reads: CASSSRGGPSTDTQYF. DNA of the CDR3: TGTGCCAGCAGCTCCCGAGGGGGCCCTAGCACAGATACGCAGTATTTT.

Comments on this clonotype: Germline and junction disagree at one end, which may indicate a read error. The chain is built from TRBV29-1 and TRBJ1-5; 7 bases are shared with TRBD1. This CDR3 region has 15 residues. Germline V lookup: CDR1 SQVTM, CDR2 ANQGSEA. CDR3 residues: CSVGGGAGGNQSQHF. In DNA, the CDR3 is TGCAGCGTTGGAGGGGGCGCGGGGGGCAATCAGTCCCAGCATTTT.

The V and J genes are TRBV7-9 and TRBJ2-5; a weak D match, TRBD2 (6 bases). V lost 5 bases to trimming and J lost 4 bases, with 20 bases between them. The CDR3 runs to 16 residues. Per the germline V gene, CDR1 is SEHNR and CDR2 is FQNEAQ (reference sequence). CDR3 nucleotide sequence: TGTGCCAGCAGCACCACCCGAGGGGCGGGGATAGAGACCCAGTACTTC. This translates into CASSTTRGAGIETQYF.

This clonotype was counted a few times. This chain connects TRBV29-1 to TRBJ2-5; D is perhaps TRBD1 or TRBD2 (5 bases each). V was trimmed by 7 bases and J by 5 bases, leaving 14 bases between them. CDR1 is SQVTM, CDR2 ANQGSEA, per germline. The CDR3 has 12 amino acids. CDR3 sequence (DNA): TGCAGCGCGGGACCCAGGGACGAGACCCAGTACTTC. It yields the protein CSAGPRDETQYF.

The sample holds a few counts of this clonotype. The DNA of the CDR3 is TGCAGTGCTGCCACGGGACAGGATCTCTATCAGCCCCAGCATTTT. Translating it yields CSAATGQDLYQPQHF. The V gene is TRBV20-1, the J gene TRBJ1-5, with TRBD1 matching over 8 bases. The CDR3 consists of 15 residues. Trimming took 5 bases from V and 5 from J; bases not matched to a gene: 11. Germline CDR1 DFQATT, CDR2 SNEGSKA (reference sequence).

This sequence joins TRBV2 and TRBJ2-1, with TRBD2 matching 8 bases. CDR1 and CDR2 (germline): SNHLY, FYNNEI. CDR3 length: 15 residues. Losses at the gene ends were 3 bases for V and 7 bases for J; bases not matched to a gene: 8. This chain's CDR3 is CASSDGRGGKNEQFF. The CDR3 nucleotides read TGTGCCAGCAGTGATGGTCGGGGGGGTAAAAATGAGCAGTTCTTC.

This clonotype was observed at least ten times. This sequence joins TRBV4-3 and TRBJ2-7; D uncertain. V lost 1 base, J lost 6 bases, and 13 bases lay in between. The CDR3 has 14 amino acids. Germline V gene data show CDR1 as LGHNA and CDR2 as YSLEER. In DNA form, the CDR3 reads TGCGCCAGCAGCCAAGGGTCATGGTCGAGCGAGCAGTACTTC. This gives the protein CASSQGSWSSEQYF.

The chain employs TRBV27 and TRBJ2-3, with 7 positions matching TRBD1. Looked up from germline, CDR1 is MNHEY and CDR2 is SMNVEV (reference sequence). The junction had 8 bases not matched to a gene; V was cut back by 7 bases and J by 4 bases. The CDR3 extends over 14 amino acids. This CDR3 is CASTPTGSADTQYF. CDR3 in DNA: TGTGCCAGCACCCCGACAGGGTCTGCAGATACGCAGTATTTT.

The chain is built from TRBV4-3 and TRBJ2-1; 8 nucleotides line up with TRBD1. The germline CDR1 and CDR2 sequences are LGHNA and YSLEER. Germline trimming cut 4 bases from V and 4 bases from J; bases unmatched to any gene: 6. This CDR3 is 15 amino acids long. CDR3: CASSPRQGIYNEQFF. The CDR3, as DNA: TGCGCCAGCAGCCCCCGACAGGGGATATACAATGAGCAGTTCTTC.

The chain is built from TRBV9 and TRBJ2-1; 7 bases align to TRBD2. The CDR3 has 16 residues. Germline V gene sequence: CDR1 SGDLS, CDR2 YYNGEE. After removal of 3 bases from V and 2 bases from J, the junction contained 8 bases not matched to a gene. For the CDR3, the DNA is TGTGCCAGCAGCGCCCCCAGGGAGGGCCCCTACAATGAGCAGTTCTTC. It encodes CASSAPREGPYNEQFF.

This chain links TRBV5-1 with TRBJ2-3; D gene ambiguous. The CDR3 is made up of 16 amino acids. Looked up from germline, CDR1 is SGHRS and CDR2 is YFSETQ. V was clipped by 0 bases and J by 7 bases, with 18 bases between them. CDR3 DNA: TGCGCCAGCAGCTTGGGCCTTTCAACTGGAGCAAATACGCAGTATTTT. It specifies CASSLGLSTGANTQYF.

The V gene is TRBV20-1, the J gene TRBJ1-2, with 8 bases fitting TRBD1. V shed 3 bases, J shed 1 base, and the junction held 1 base outside the gene matches. This CDR3 comprises 13 residues. Per the germline V gene, CDR1 is DFQATT and CDR2 is SNEGSKA (reference sequence). CDR3 in DNA: TGCAGTGCTAGGGACAGGGATAACTATGGCTACACCTTC. Amino acids: CSARDRDNYGYTF.

This chain links TRBV3-1 with TRBJ2-3; unclear D gene. CDR1 LGHDT and CDR2 YNNKEL come from the germline V gene (reference sequence). The CDR3 contains 13 residues. V lost 6 bases and J 5 bases, leaving 12 bases between the germline ends. CDR3: CASSYLGVDTQYF. The CDR3 bases are TGTGCCAGCAGTTACCTTGGCGTAGATACGCAGTATTTT.

V usage is TRBV12-3 or TRBV12-4 and J usage is TRBJ2-1, with 11 bases that match TRBD2. V lost 4 bases, J lost 6 bases, and 11 bases stayed unmatched. The CDR3 spans 17 residues. The CDR3 loop is CASSSLLGLAEPNEQFF. DNA of the CDR3: TGTGCCAGCAGTTCACTCTTGGGACTAGCGGAACCCAATGAGCAGTTCTTC.